A single sample is the source of the 4 T cell receptor beta chains below, sequenced in a study of OX40 agonist ivuxolimab in advanced cancers. Some clones are missing from TCRdb's copy, which holds only in-frame ones; the method was immunoSEQ multiplex PCR. The data contain tens of thousands of clones, around 90% of them seen just once; the ten biggest clones take up around 4.8%. The starting material was CD4+ or CD8+ T cells sorted from blood, obtained in a trial of the OX40 agonist ivuxolimab. These receptors were collected from an adult with an advanced solid tumor such as melanoma, head and neck, liver or kidney cancer.

The chain uses TRBV18 and TRBJ1-3; D may be TRBD1 (5 bases). Trimming removed 3 bases at V and 1 base at J, with 13 bases between. The CDR3 loop spans 16 amino acids. CDR1 and CDR2 from the germline V gene are KGHSH and LQKENI. CDR3: CASSPQDSGSGNTIYF. CDR3 nucleotides: TGTGCCAGCTCACCTCAAGACAGCGGTTCTGGAAACACCATATATTTT.

The sample holds one count of this clone. This chain joins TRBV5-4 and TRBJ2-1; a weak D match, TRBD1 (5 bases). Germline assignment: CDR1 SGHNT and CDR2 YYREEE (reference sequence). V was clipped by 2 bases and J by 0 bases, with 12 bases between them. The CDR3 length is 16 residues. CDR3 protein: CASSFSGSRSYNEQFF. Written as DNA, the CDR3 is TGTGCCAGCAGCTTTTCAGGGTCCCGCTCCTACAATGAGCAGTTCTTC.

The chain employs TRBV10-3 and TRBJ2-1; 12 positions match TRBD1. Germline V gives CDR1 ENHRY, CDR2 SYGVKD. J gave up 1 base and V 6 bases, and 1 base lay outside the gene matches. This CDR3 contains 15 residues. DNA for the CDR3: TGTGCCATCAGGGGACAGGGGGCTTCCTACAATGAGCAGTTCTTC. This sequence encodes CAIRGQGASYNEQFF.

The chain is built from TRBV11-2 and TRBJ2-1; 12 nucleotides line up with TRBD2. This CDR3 region has 16 residues. V trimming: 4 bases; J trimming: 9 bases; junction bases outside the gene matches: 10. Germline V lookup: CDR1 SGHAT, CDR2 FQNNGV. The CDR3 DNA sequence: TGTGCCAGCAGCTCGCGGACTAGCGGGACGGGGGGTGAGCAGTTCTTC. It encodes CASSSRTSGTGGEQFF.